This is a list of T cell receptor beta chains from one sample in a study of response to subunit inactivated influenza vaccine. TCRdb used MiXCR to reprocess the RT-PCR reads, holding one entry per CDR3 protein. The sample gives 650,000 to 800,000 distinct CDR3 sequences, roughly 13% of which show up once; 6% to 7% is in the top ten. The sequenced sample was PBMCs from blood, obtained 14 to 15 days before vaccination. These TCRs come from a man aged 45-65 years who received an inactivated influenza vaccine. The CDR3 runs from the conserved cysteine through the conserved F or W. The D gene is left open where the match is weak. For some rows the clone size is stated as once, few or many, or as a class when expanded; others skip it.

v_gene	d_gene	j_gene	abundance	CDR3nt	CDR3aa
TRBV3-1	TRBD2	TRBJ2-3	few	TGTGCCAGCAGCCAATCGACTAGCAGCACAGATACGCAGTATTTT	CASSQSTSSTDTQYF
TRBV29-1	.	TRBJ2-5	.	TGCAGCGGGCGCCGAGGGGCGAAAGGGACCCAGTACTTC	CSGRRGAKGTQYF
TRBV5-1	.	TRBJ2-1	many	TGCGCCAGCAGCCCCATTGCAGGGGTCAATGAGCAGTTCTTC	CASSPIAGVNEQFF
TRBV11-2	TRBD2	TRBJ2-1	.	TGTGCCAGCAGCGCAACCGGGGGACTAGCGGGAGCTTTTGACAATGAGCAGTTCTTC	CASSATGGLAGAFDNEQFF
TRBV5-1	.	TRBJ1-4	few	TGCGCCAGCAGCACCGCAGGCCGTAATGAAAAACTGTTTTTT	CASSTAGRNEKLFF
TRBV4-1	.	TRBJ1-2	.	TGCGCCAGCAGCCAAGTTAGGACCCGCCGGAATGGCTACACCTTC	CASSQVRTRRNGYTF
TRBV20-1	TRBD1	TRBJ1-4	.	TGCAGTGCTCAAGCCGGGACAGGGGATGAAAAACTGTTTTTT	CSAQAGTGDEKLFF
TRBV6-2/TRBV6-3	.	TRBJ1-1	.	TGTGCCAGCACTCCCTGGACCGAGAACACTGAAGCTTTCTTT	CASTPWTENTEAFF
TRBV7-9	.	TRBJ2-5	.	TGTGCCAGCAGCTTAGACCTGGAGTCGGGGACCCAGTACTTC	CASSLDLESGTQYF
TRBV12-3/TRBV12-4	TRBD2	TRBJ2-1	.	TGTGCCAGCAGTTTACAGACTAGCGGGAGGGGTGAGCAGTTCTTC	CASSLQTSGRGEQFF
TRBV12-3/TRBV12-4	TRBD2	TRBJ2-2	.	TGTGCCACCTTCCCGGGACTAGCGGAAAACACCGGGGAGCTGTTTTTT	CATFPGLAENTGELFF
TRBV20-1	TRBD2	TRBJ2-3	.	TGCAGTGCTAGCCCAGCGGGAGTGCGAGATACGCAGTATTTT	CSASPAGVRDTQYF
TRBV5-1	TRBD1	TRBJ2-1	few	TGCGCCAGCGCTGGACAGGGGTATCTCTCCTACAATGAGCAGTTCTTC	CASAGQGYLSYNEQFF
TRBV9	TRBD2	TRBJ2-3	few	TGTGCCAGCAGCCTCCGGGGGGGGGACTATGGCACAGATACGCAGTATTTT	CASSLRGGDYGTDTQYF
TRBV7-8	.	TRBJ2-2	.	TGTGCCAGCAGCATAGCTGTGATAGTATCGAACACCGGGGAGCTGTTTTTT	CASSIAVIVSNTGELFF
TRBV5-1	.	TRBJ1-1	few	TGCGCCAGCAGACTTACTGAGCCCCGGAACACTGAAGCTTTCTTT	CASRLTEPRNTEAFF
TRBV9	TRBD2	TRBJ2-5	many	TGTGCCAGCAGCGTGAACGCGGGACTAGTGACAGAGACCCAGTACTTC	CASSVNAGLVTETQYF
TRBV12-3/TRBV12-4	.	TRBJ1-3	many	TGTGCCAGCAGCTTAGGGGACTTCTCTGGAAACACCATATATTTT	CASSLGDFSGNTIYF
TRBV29-1	.	TRBJ2-1	few	TGCAGCGTTGAAAGGGGGGTTAATTACAATGAGCAGTTCTTC	CSVERGVNYNEQFF
TRBV5-1	.	TRBJ2-2	few	TGCGCCAGCAGCTTGGAGCCTAAAGGGGAGCTGTTTTTT	CASSLEPKGELFF
TRBV11-2	TRBD1	TRBJ2-7	few	TGTGCCAGCAGCTTAAACTACGTCCGGGACAGGGTTCGGTACGAGCAGTACTTC	CASSLNYVRDRVRYEQYF
TRBV10-3	TRBD1	TRBJ2-7	.	TGTGCCATCAGTGACTCCGCCGGACAGGGGTCCGAGCAGTACTTC	CAISDSAGQGSEQYF
TRBV20-1	.	TRBJ2-1	few	TGCAGTGCTAGAGCGGGGCCTAATAGCAATGAGCAGTTCTTC	CSARAGPNSNEQFF
TRBV11-2	.	TRBJ2-7	few	TGTGCCAGCAGCACTAGGCCGGGGGTCGGGGACTCCTACGAGCAGTACTTC	CASSTRPGVGDSYEQYF
TRBV6-5	.	TRBJ2-2	.	TGTGCCAGCAGTTACCCCGGCGACCACATCGGGGAGCTGTTTTTT	CASSYPGDHIGELFF
TRBV27	TRBD1	TRBJ2-7	.	TGTGCCAGCAGTTTCGGGACAGGGGGCGGCGAGCAGTACTTC	CASSFGTGGGEQYF
TRBV24-1	.	TRBJ2-1	few	TGTGCCACCAGTGATTTAAAAGAACTGGGGGCGTTTTCCTACAATGAGCAGTTCTTC	CATSDLKELGAFSYNEQFF
TRBV6-2/TRBV6-3	TRBD2	TRBJ2-3	.	TGTGCCAGCAGTTACCAGCGGGAGAGTACGCAGTATTTT	CASSYQRESTQYF
TRBV6-2/TRBV6-3	TRBD1	TRBJ2-1	.	TGTGCCAGCAGTTACTGGGATATAGGACAGGGGGCCTACAATGAGCAGTTCTTC	CASSYWDIGQGAYNEQFF
TRBV7-9	.	TRBJ1-1	few	TGTGCCAGCAGCTTAGCCTCTCTGGAGGTTTCTGAAGCTTTCTTT	CASSLASLEVSEAFF
TRBV6-2/TRBV6-3	.	TRBJ2-7	few	TGTGCCAGCAGGTACTCGACCTACGAGCAGTACTTC	CASRYSTYEQYF
TRBV12-3/TRBV12-4	.	TRBJ1-5	many	TGTGCCAGCAGTGAGGGCGGGATTAGCAATCAGCCCCAGCATTTT	CASSEGGISNQPQHF
TRBV6-2/TRBV6-3	.	TRBJ2-2	.	TGTGCCGGAAGGGCCGAGGGGCCCGGGGAGCTGTTTTTT	CAGRAEGPGELFF
TRBV7-7	TRBD2	TRBJ2-1	few	TGTGCTAGCAGCTCCATAGCGGGGGCGAACAATGAGCAGTTCTTC	CASSSIAGANNEQFF
TRBV5-6	TRBD1	TRBJ1-2	.	TGTGCCAGCTCCCCCCCCCAGGGGGCCCCCTATGGCTACACCTTC	CASSPPQGAPYGYTF
TRBV7-2	.	TRBJ2-7	.	TGTGCCAGCAGCCCGCTTAGGACACGCTCCTACGAGCAGTACTTC	CASSPLRTRSYEQYF
TRBV20-1	.	TRBJ2-4	few	TGCAGTGCTAGAGATGGGAGAACGGGGACCAAAAACATTCAGTACTTC	CSARDGRTGTKNIQYF
TRBV20-1	TRBD1	TRBJ2-2	few	TGCAGTGCTAGAGGGACAGGGAACCCCGGGGAGCTGTTTTTT	CSARGTGNPGELFF
TRBV18	TRBD1	TRBJ2-7	few	TGTGCCAGCTCCGGCGTAGGGACAGTCGCCTACGAGCAGTACTTC	CASSGVGTVAYEQYF
TRBV28	TRBD2	TRBJ2-1	.	TGTGCCAGCAGCCGAGGACTAGCCCCCGACAATGAGCAGTTCTTC	CASSRGLAPDNEQFF
TRBV11-2	TRBD2	TRBJ2-2	.	TGTGCCAGCAGCTTAATCTCGGCTAGCGGCGCTAACACCGGGGAGCTGTTTTTT	CASSLISASGANTGELFF
TRBV6-5	TRBD1	TRBJ2-5	few	TGTGCCAGCAGTTACTCGCAGGGGGCTTTGGAGACCCAGTACTTC	CASSYSQGALETQYF
TRBV19	.	TRBJ1-1	.	TGTGCCAGTACTTACGGGGTGAGGACTGAAGCTTTCTTT	CASTYGVRTEAFF
TRBV20-1	TRBD2	TRBJ2-1	.	TGCAGTGCTAGCGGGAGGGTGTCCTACAATGAGCAGTTCTTC	CSASGRVSYNEQFF
TRBV5-1	.	TRBJ1-1	few	TGCGCCAGCAGCTCCCTGTTGGGGCTGAACACTGAAGCTTTCTTT	CASSSLLGLNTEAFF
TRBV18	.	TRBJ2-2	few	TGTGCCAGCTCACCTGACAGAAACCGGGAGCTGTTTTTT	CASSPDRNRELFF
TRBV5-1	TRBD1	TRBJ2-7	.	TGCGCCAGCAAACCGGGACAGGGGGCCTACGAGCAGTACTTC	CASKPGQGAYEQYF
TRBV5-1	.	TRBJ2-2	few	TGCGCCAGCAGCTTGGTCGAGATCTCGAACACCGGGGAGCTGTTTTTT	CASSLVEISNTGELFF
TRBV7-9	.	TRBJ1-5	.	TGTGCCAGCAGCTTGGACAGTTTTCAGCCCCAGCATTTT	CASSLDSFQPQHF